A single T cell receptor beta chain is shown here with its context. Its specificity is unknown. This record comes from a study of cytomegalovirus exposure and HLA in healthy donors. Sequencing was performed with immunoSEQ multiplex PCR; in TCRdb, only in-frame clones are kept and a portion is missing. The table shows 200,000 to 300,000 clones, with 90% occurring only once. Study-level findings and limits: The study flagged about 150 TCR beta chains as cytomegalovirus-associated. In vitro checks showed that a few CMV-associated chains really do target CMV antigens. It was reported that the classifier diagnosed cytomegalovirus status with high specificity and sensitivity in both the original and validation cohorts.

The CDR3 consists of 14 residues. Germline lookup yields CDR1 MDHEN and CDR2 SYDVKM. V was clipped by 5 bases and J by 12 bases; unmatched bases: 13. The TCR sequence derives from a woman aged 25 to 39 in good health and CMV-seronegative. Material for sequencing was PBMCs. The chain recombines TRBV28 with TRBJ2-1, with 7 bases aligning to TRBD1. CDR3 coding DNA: TGTGCCAGCAGTCCCCCCGGGACAGACCTAAGGCAGTTCTTC. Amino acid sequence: CASSPPGTDLRQFF.